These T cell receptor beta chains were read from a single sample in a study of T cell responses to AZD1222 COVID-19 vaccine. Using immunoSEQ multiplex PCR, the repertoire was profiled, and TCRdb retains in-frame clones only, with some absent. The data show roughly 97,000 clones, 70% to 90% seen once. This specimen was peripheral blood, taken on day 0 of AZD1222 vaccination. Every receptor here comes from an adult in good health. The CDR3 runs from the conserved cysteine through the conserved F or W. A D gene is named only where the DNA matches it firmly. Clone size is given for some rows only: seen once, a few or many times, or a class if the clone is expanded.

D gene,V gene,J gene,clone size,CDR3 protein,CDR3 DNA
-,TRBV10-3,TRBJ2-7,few,CAISEVGYEQYF,TGTGCCATCAGTGAGGTGGGCTACGAGCAGTACTTC
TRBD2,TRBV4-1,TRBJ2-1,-,CASSQDTPTSSSYNEQFF,TGCGCCAGCAGCCAAGATACTCCGACTAGCTCCTCTTACAATGAGCAGTTCTTC
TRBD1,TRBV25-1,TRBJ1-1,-,CASQRQGNTEAFF,TGTGCCAGCCAGCGACAGGGGAACACTGAAGCTTTCTTT
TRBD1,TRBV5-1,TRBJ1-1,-,CASSRLGTGGEAFF,TGCGCCAGCAGCCGCCTCGGGACAGGAGGGGAAGCTTTCTTT
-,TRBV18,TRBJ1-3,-,CASSPGGSSGNTIYF,TGTGCCAGCTCACCGGGAGGGTCCTCTGGAAACACCATATATTTT
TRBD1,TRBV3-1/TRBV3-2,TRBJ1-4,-,CASSLRGTGGSNEKLFF,TGTGCCAGCAGCTTAAGGGGGACAGGGGGATCTAATGAAAAACTGTTTTTT
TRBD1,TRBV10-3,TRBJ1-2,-,CAIRPSSGTGIRYGYTF,TGTGCCATCAGACCGTCTTCAGGGACAGGGATACGGTATGGCTACACCTTC
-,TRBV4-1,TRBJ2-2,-,CASGVWGKLTGELFF,TGCGCCAGCGGGGTGTGGGGGAAACTCACCGGGGAGCTGTTTTTT
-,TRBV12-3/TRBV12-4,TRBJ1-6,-,CASSPRGDSPLHF,TGTGCCAGCAGCCCCCGGGGTGATTCACCCCTCCACTTT
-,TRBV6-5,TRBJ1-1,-,CASSYGPKTEAFF,TGTGCCAGCAGTTATGGGCCGAAAACTGAAGCTTTCTTT
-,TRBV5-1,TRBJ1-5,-,CASSETGREQPQHF,TGCGCCAGCAGCGAGACAGGCCGAGAGCAGCCCCAGCATTTT
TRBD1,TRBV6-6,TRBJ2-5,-,CASSRDRGETQYF,TGTGCCAGCAGTCGGGACAGGGGAGAGACCCAGTACTTC
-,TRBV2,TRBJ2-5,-,CASSEAAGGEETQYF,TGTGCCAGCAGTGAAGCGGCAGGGGGGGAAGAGACCCAGTACTTC
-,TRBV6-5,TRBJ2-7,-,CASKLAGQGTYEQYF,TGTGCCAGCAAGCTAGCGGGACAGGGGACCTACGAGCAGTACTTC
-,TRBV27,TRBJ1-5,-,CASSFSGPFQPQHF,TGTGCCAGCAGTTTCTCGGGTCCCTTCCAGCCCCAGCATTTT
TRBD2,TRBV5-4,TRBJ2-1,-,CASSSGLAGEISEQFF,TGTGCCAGCAGCTCAGGCCTAGCGGGGGAGATCTCCGAGCAGTTCTTC
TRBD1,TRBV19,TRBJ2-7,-,CASRTGASLRNEQYF,TGTGCCAGTAGAACAGGGGCTAGTTTGCGGAACGAGCAGTACTTC
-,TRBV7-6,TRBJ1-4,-,CASSLGVGSNEKLFF,TGTGCCAGCAGCTTAGGTGTGGGTTCTAATGAAAAACTGTTTTTT
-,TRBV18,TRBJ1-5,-,CASSKPSRPQHF,TGTGCCAGCTCTAAACCGTCGAGGCCCCAGCATTTT
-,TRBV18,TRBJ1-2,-,CASSPVGHGYTF,TGTGCCAGCTCACCAGTGGGGCATGGCTACACCTTC
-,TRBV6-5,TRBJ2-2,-,CASKIGQLGPGELFF,TGTGCCAGCAAGATCGGACAGTTGGGTCCGGGGGAGCTGTTTTTT
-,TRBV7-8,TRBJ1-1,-,CASSPDREAFF,TGTGCCAGCAGCCCCGACAGGGAAGCTTTCTTT
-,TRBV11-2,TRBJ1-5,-,CASSLGGIFNQPQHF,TGTGCCAGCAGCTTAGGCGGGATCTTCAATCAGCCCCAGCATTTT
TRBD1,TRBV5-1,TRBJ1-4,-,CASSWGTGGGEKLFF,TGCGCCAGCAGCTGGGGGACAGGGGGCGGAGAAAAACTGTTTTTT
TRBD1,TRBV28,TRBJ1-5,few,CASTDRGRNQPQHF,TGTGCCAGCACCGACAGGGGACGCAATCAGCCCCAGCATTTT
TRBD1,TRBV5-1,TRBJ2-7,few,CASRWDRGPYEQYF,TGCGCCAGCCGCTGGGACAGGGGACCCTACGAGCAGTACTTC
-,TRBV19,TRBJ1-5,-,CASTTNPEGVQPQHF,TGTGCCAGTACCACAAACCCGGAGGGAGTTCAGCCCCAGCATTTT
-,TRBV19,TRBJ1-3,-,CATQGSSGNTIYF,TGTGCCACCCAGGGAAGCTCTGGAAACACCATATATTTT
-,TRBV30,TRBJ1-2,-,CAWSRPEYGYTF,TGTGCCTGGAGTCGGCCGGAATATGGCTACACCTTC
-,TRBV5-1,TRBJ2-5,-,CASSLANRDETQYF,TGCGCCAGCAGCTTGGCCAACAGGGATGAGACCCAGTACTTC
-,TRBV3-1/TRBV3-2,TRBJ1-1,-,CASSQGGRGMNTEAFF,TGTGCCAGCAGCCAAGGCGGGAGGGGAATGAACACTGAAGCTTTCTTT
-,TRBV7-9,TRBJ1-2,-,CASSLGGNGYTF,TGTGCCAGCAGCTTAGGGGGGAATGGCTACACCTTC
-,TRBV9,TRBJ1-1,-,CASSAGEPEAFF,TGTGCCAGCAGCGCCGGGGAGCCTGAAGCTTTCTTT
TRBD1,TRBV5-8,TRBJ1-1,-,CASSLDRGNAFF,TGTGCCAGCAGCTTGGACAGGGGAAATGCTTTCTTT
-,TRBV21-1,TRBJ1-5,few,CASSNDQITPQHF,TGTGCCAGCAGCAACGACCAAATTACTCCCCAGCATTTT
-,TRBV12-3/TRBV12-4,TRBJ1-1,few,CASSLRGRDGAFF,TGTGCCAGCAGTTTGAGAGGACGGGATGGAGCTTTCTTT
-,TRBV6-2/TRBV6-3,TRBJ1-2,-,CASSQTQAPVYGYTF,TGTGCCAGCAGCCAGACACAGGCGCCTGTTTATGGCTACACCTTC
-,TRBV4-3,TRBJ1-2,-,CASSQDRTRYGYTF,TGCGCCAGCAGCCAAGATCGGACCAGATATGGCTACACCTTC
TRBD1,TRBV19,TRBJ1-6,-,CASSTVQGRGSPLHF,TGTGCCAGTAGTACGGTACAGGGGAGAGGTTCACCCCTCCACTTT
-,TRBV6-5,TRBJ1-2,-,CASSYSGDGYTF,TGTGCCAGCAGTTACTCAGGGGATGGCTACACCTTC
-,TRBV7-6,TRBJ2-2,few,CASRGTANTGELFF,TGTGCCAGCAGGGGGACGGCCAACACCGGGGAGCTGTTTTTT
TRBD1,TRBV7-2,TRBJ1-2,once,CASSQDRGRWYGYTF,TGTGCCAGCAGCCAGGACAGGGGGCGATGGTATGGCTACACCTTC
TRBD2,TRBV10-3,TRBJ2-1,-,CAISEQAGGPNEQFF,TGTGCCATCAGTGAACAAGCGGGGGGGCCAAATGAGCAGTTCTTC
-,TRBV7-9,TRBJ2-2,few,CASADSRNTGELFF,TGTGCCAGCGCGGACAGTCGTAACACCGGGGAGCTGTTTTTT
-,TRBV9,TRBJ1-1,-,CASSVTGNTEAFF,TGTGCCAGCAGCGTCACAGGGAACACTGAAGCTTTCTTT
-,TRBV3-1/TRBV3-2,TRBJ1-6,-,CASSLGTLGSPLHF,TGTGCCAGCAGCCTCGGGACTTTGGGTTCACCCCTCCACTTT
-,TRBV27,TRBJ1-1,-,CASSLQENTEAFF,TGTGCCAGCAGTTTACAGGAGAACACTGAAGCTTTCTTT
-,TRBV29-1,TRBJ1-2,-,CSVERGGGYGYTF,TGCAGCGTTGAAAGGGGAGGGGGCTATGGCTACACCTTC
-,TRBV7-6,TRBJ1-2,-,CASSPGRVYGYTF,TGTGCCAGCAGCCCGGGAAGGGTCTATGGCTACACCTTC
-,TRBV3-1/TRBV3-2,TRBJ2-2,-,CASSQEWSTGELFF,TGTGCCAGCAGCCAAGAGTGGAGCACCGGGGAGCTGTTTTTT